This TCR beta chain was observed in a study of blood T cell repertoires in COVID-19. Trimming pared 2 bases from V and 4 bases from J, leaving 12 bases between. The CDR3 covers 15 residues. Germline values: CDR1 MNHEY, CDR2 SMNVEV (reference sequence). Profiling relied on immunoSEQ multiplex PCR, and the TCRdb table lists in-frame clones only, not all of them. The profile shows 150,000 to 200,000 clones, about 83% of them singletons. Sequencing used peripheral blood. J is TRBJ1-5 and V is TRBV27; D unresolved. The sequence was collected from a human donor in a cohort sampled during active COVID-19. The CDR3 loop is CASSLGRELNQPQHF. CDR3 DNA: TGTGCCAGCAGTTTAGGCCGGGAATTGAATCAGCCCCAGCATTTT.